Given below is one TCR beta chain in context. The antigen is not known. TCRdb itself ran the RT-PCR reads through MiXCR, one entry per CDR3 protein. The data show 650,000 to 700,000 distinct CDR3 sequences, around a sixth seen once. These data come from a study of response to subunit inactivated influenza vaccine. Whole-study findings and limits: Few new T cells, the authors suggested, are recruited by each seasonal influenza vaccination.

Germline CDR1 and CDR2: MNHEY and SVGAGI. V dropped 2 bases and J dropped 2 bases, with 9 bases sitting between them. This CDR3 has 14 amino acids. The rearrangement joins TRBV6-5 to TRBJ1-1, with D tentatively TRBD1 (5 bases). This TCR derives from a man aged 45-60 years who received an inactivated influenza vaccine. The sequencing used PBMCs from blood, collected about 11 days after vaccination. The CDR3 spells CASSYRGQNTEAFF. CDR3 coding DNA: TGTGCCAGCAGTTACCGTGGACAAAACACTGAAGCTTTCTTT.